The rows below give T cell receptor beta chains drawn from one sample of a study of cytomegalovirus exposure and HLA in healthy donors. Some clones are missing from TCRdb's copy, which holds only in-frame ones; the method was immunoSEQ multiplex PCR. The data contain 250,000 to 400,000 clones, approximately 86% of them singletons. The sample consisted of PBMCs. These receptors came from a young man in good health and CMV-seronegative. Both conserved end residues are part of each CDR3. Fields, in order: V gene, D gene, clone size, J gene, CDR3 DNA, CDR3 protein. The D gene is left open where the match is weak. Not every row has a clone size; where given, it reads once, few, many or a size class.

v_call: TRBV6-1; d_call: NA; clone_size: NA; j_call: TRBJ2-7; cdr3_nt: TGTGCCAGCAGTGACTTGGACAGACTAGAGCAGTACTTC; cdr3_aa: CASSDLDRLEQYF
v_call: TRBV28; d_call: NA; clone_size: NA; j_call: TRBJ1-2; cdr3_nt: TGTGCCAGCAGTTCCGATCGTTACGAGTCTTACCATGGCTACACCTTC; cdr3_aa: CASSSDRYESYHGYTF
v_call: TRBV6-1; d_call: TRBD1; clone_size: few; j_call: TRBJ1-2; cdr3_nt: TGTGCCAGCAGACCCGGGACAGGCTCCTATGGCTACACCTTC; cdr3_aa: CASRPGTGSYGYTF
v_call: TRBV27; d_call: NA; clone_size: NA; j_call: TRBJ1-1; cdr3_nt: TGTGCCAGCTTTCCCACAGGGTCAAACACTGAAGCTTTCTTT; cdr3_aa: CASFPTGSNTEAFF
v_call: TRBV6-5; d_call: TRBD1; clone_size: NA; j_call: TRBJ2-7; cdr3_nt: TGTGCCAGCAGAGGGACAGATGTTTACGAGCAGTACTTC; cdr3_aa: CASRGTDVYEQYF
v_call: TRBV7-9; d_call: NA; clone_size: NA; j_call: TRBJ2-7; cdr3_nt: TGTGCCAGCAGCTTACACAACTACGAGCAGTACTTC; cdr3_aa: CASSLHNYEQYF
v_call: TRBV5-1; d_call: TRBD1; clone_size: NA; j_call: TRBJ2-1; cdr3_nt: TGCGCCAGCAGCTTCGTGACAGGGGGAGGTGAGCAGTTCTTC; cdr3_aa: CASSFVTGGGEQFF
v_call: TRBV5-1; d_call: NA; clone_size: NA; j_call: TRBJ1-1; cdr3_nt: TGCGCCAGCAGCTTGGGAGACAGGATAGAAGCTTTCTTT; cdr3_aa: CASSLGDRIEAFF
v_call: TRBV7-2; d_call: NA; clone_size: few; j_call: TRBJ1-2; cdr3_nt: TGTGCCAGCACCCCCGGCGCAGCGAGGACTAACTATGGCTACACCTTC; cdr3_aa: CASTPGAARTNYGYTF
v_call: TRBV5-4; d_call: NA; clone_size: NA; j_call: TRBJ2-5; cdr3_nt: TGTGCCAGCAGCCGACAGGCTCAAGAGACCCAGTACTTC; cdr3_aa: CASSRQAQETQYF
v_call: TRBV12-5; d_call: TRBD2; clone_size: NA; j_call: TRBJ2-1; cdr3_nt: TGTGCTAGTGAAGAGGGACTAGCGGGGTTCAATGAGCAGTTCTTC; cdr3_aa: CASEEGLAGFNEQFF
v_call: TRBV10-2; d_call: NA; clone_size: NA; j_call: TRBJ2-2; cdr3_nt: TGCGCCAGCATCCCCAGCAGCCCGGGGGTCGGGGAGCTGTTTTTT; cdr3_aa: CASIPSSPGVGELFF
v_call: TRBV15; d_call: NA; clone_size: NA; j_call: TRBJ2-3; cdr3_nt: TGTGCCACCAGCAGGGGCGGGAGCACAGATACGCAGTATTTT; cdr3_aa: CATSRGGSTDTQYF
v_call: TRBV6-6; d_call: NA; clone_size: NA; j_call: TRBJ1-6; cdr3_nt: TGTGCCAGCAGTTACTCGCCTACTACGGTGGATTCACCCCTCCACTTT; cdr3_aa: CASSYSPTTVDSPLHF
v_call: TRBV4-1; d_call: TRBD1; clone_size: NA; j_call: TRBJ1-5; cdr3_nt: TGCGCCAGCAGCCCAAGGGAGGACAGGGGGCTCAATCAGCCCCAGCATTTT; cdr3_aa: CASSPREDRGLNQPQHF
v_call: TRBV13; d_call: TRBD2; clone_size: NA; j_call: TRBJ2-5; cdr3_nt: TGTGCCAGCAGCTTAATTTACAGCGGGGGTCGGGAGACCCAGTACTTC; cdr3_aa: CASSLIYSGGRETQYF
v_call: TRBV9; d_call: NA; clone_size: few; j_call: TRBJ1-2; cdr3_nt: TGTGCCAGCAGCGTGAGGGGGTCTGGCTACACCTTC; cdr3_aa: CASSVRGSGYTF
v_call: TRBV27; d_call: TRBD1; clone_size: NA; j_call: TRBJ1-3; cdr3_nt: TGTGCCAGCAGGGGCGACAGGGGGCGAAACACCATATATTTT; cdr3_aa: CASRGDRGRNTIYF
v_call: TRBV5-4; d_call: NA; clone_size: NA; j_call: TRBJ1-1; cdr3_nt: TGTGCCAGCAGCTCCGGGGGTTTTAACACTGAAGCTTTCTTT; cdr3_aa: CASSSGGFNTEAFF
v_call: TRBV6-5; d_call: NA; clone_size: NA; j_call: TRBJ2-5; cdr3_nt: TGTGCCAGTACCCCCGAGGCGGGGTCAGAGACCCAGTACTTC; cdr3_aa: CASTPEAGSETQYF
v_call: TRBV6-1; d_call: NA; clone_size: NA; j_call: TRBJ1-2; cdr3_nt: TGTGCCAGCAGTGAGACTGGGGGCCTATGGCATGGCTACACCTTC; cdr3_aa: CASSETGGLWHGYTF
v_call: TRBV18; d_call: NA; clone_size: NA; j_call: TRBJ1-2; cdr3_nt: TGTGCCAGCTCACCCAGGGGCGACTATGGCTACACCTTC; cdr3_aa: CASSPRGDYGYTF
v_call: TRBV7-6; d_call: NA; clone_size: NA; j_call: TRBJ1-1; cdr3_nt: TGTGCCAGCAGCTTACGGGGTTCCCCCTCGGAGAACACTGAAGCTTTCTTT; cdr3_aa: CASSLRGSPSENTEAFF
v_call: TRBV9; d_call: TRBD1; clone_size: NA; j_call: TRBJ2-7; cdr3_nt: TGTGCCAGCAGCGACCGGGACAGGGTATCCGAGCAGTACTTC; cdr3_aa: CASSDRDRVSEQYF
v_call: TRBV7-6; d_call: NA; clone_size: NA; j_call: TRBJ2-2; cdr3_nt: TGTGCCAGCAGCCTAGAGAGGTACACCGGGGAGCTGTTTTTT; cdr3_aa: CASSLERYTGELFF
v_call: TRBV6-5; d_call: NA; clone_size: once; j_call: TRBJ1-1; cdr3_nt: TGTGCCAGCAGTTACGGGGGGGCTGAAGCTTTCTTT; cdr3_aa: CASSYGGAEAFF
v_call: TRBV5-6; d_call: NA; clone_size: once; j_call: TRBJ1-2; cdr3_nt: TGTGCCAGCAGCCCCGGTCAGGGTCTTTATGGCTACACCTTC; cdr3_aa: CASSPGQGLYGYTF
v_call: TRBV18; d_call: NA; clone_size: NA; j_call: TRBJ2-7; cdr3_nt: TGTGCCAGCTCACCTGTAGGGGGGGGTTCTACCTACGAGCAGTACTTC; cdr3_aa: CASSPVGGGSTYEQYF
v_call: TRBV4-3; d_call: TRBD1; clone_size: NA; j_call: TRBJ2-7; cdr3_nt: TGCGCCAGCAGCCAAGGGACAGGGTACTCCTACGAGCAGTACTTC; cdr3_aa: CASSQGTGYSYEQYF
v_call: TRBV7-9; d_call: NA; clone_size: NA; j_call: TRBJ2-7; cdr3_nt: TGTGCCAGCAGCCACCAGACGGGACACGGACTCTACGAGCAGTACTTC; cdr3_aa: CASSHQTGHGLYEQYF
v_call: TRBV27; d_call: NA; clone_size: NA; j_call: TRBJ1-1; cdr3_nt: TGTGCCAGCAGTTTAGTATCATCACAGGGATCGAACACTGAAGCTTTCTTT; cdr3_aa: CASSLVSSQGSNTEAFF
v_call: TRBV15; d_call: NA; clone_size: once; j_call: TRBJ1-5; cdr3_nt: TGTGCCACCAGCAGAGATGACAGGATCAATCAGCCCCAGCATTTT; cdr3_aa: CATSRDDRINQPQHF
v_call: TRBV7-2; d_call: TRBD2; clone_size: NA; j_call: TRBJ2-1; cdr3_nt: TGTGCCAGCAGGGTAGCGGGGGGGCCCTACAATGAGCAGTTCTTC; cdr3_aa: CASRVAGGPYNEQFF
v_call: TRBV5-1; d_call: NA; clone_size: few; j_call: TRBJ1-6; cdr3_nt: TGCGCCAGCAGCCCGACAGCAAATTCACCCCTCCACTTT; cdr3_aa: CASSPTANSPLHF
v_call: TRBV4-1; d_call: NA; clone_size: NA; j_call: TRBJ1-5; cdr3_nt: TGCGCCAGCAGCCAAGAGGGGGCGGCACCCTATCAGCCCCAGCATTTT; cdr3_aa: CASSQEGAAPYQPQHF
v_call: TRBV9; d_call: NA; clone_size: NA; j_call: TRBJ1-2; cdr3_nt: TGTGCCAGCAGCGTATCAGGGTCTAGGGATGGCTACACCTTC; cdr3_aa: CASSVSGSRDGYTF
v_call: TRBV13; d_call: TRBD1; clone_size: NA; j_call: TRBJ1-1; cdr3_nt: TGTGCCAGCAGCTTAGAGCCAGGGGGTCGTCACACTGAAGCTTTCTTT; cdr3_aa: CASSLEPGGRHTEAFF
v_call: TRBV7-2; d_call: NA; clone_size: NA; j_call: TRBJ1-6; cdr3_nt: TGTGCCAGCAGCTTGCGGGGGGCTATGTCTAATTCACCCCTCCACTTT; cdr3_aa: CASSLRGAMSNSPLHF
v_call: TRBV13; d_call: TRBD1; clone_size: NA; j_call: TRBJ1-1; cdr3_nt: TGTGCCAGGGAGGGGACAGGGGCCCCGGGCAGAGACATGAACACTGAAGCTTTCTTT; cdr3_aa: CAREGTGAPGRDMNTEAFF
v_call: TRBV4-3; d_call: TRBD2; clone_size: many; j_call: TRBJ2-7; cdr3_nt: TGCGCCAGCAGCCAAGATCTCGGGACTAGCTACGAGCAGTACTTC; cdr3_aa: CASSQDLGTSYEQYF
v_call: TRBV5-1; d_call: TRBD1; clone_size: NA; j_call: TRBJ1-4; cdr3_nt: TGCGCCAGCAGGGACAGGGGCCAGAATAATGAAAAACTGTTTTTT; cdr3_aa: CASRDRGQNNEKLFF
v_call: TRBV6-4; d_call: NA; clone_size: once; j_call: TRBJ2-3; cdr3_nt: TGTGCCAGCAGTGGTCCTGGGGGCCCGCAGTATTTT; cdr3_aa: CASSGPGGPQYF
v_call: TRBV7-9; d_call: NA; clone_size: NA; j_call: TRBJ2-2; cdr3_nt: TGTGCCAGCAGCCCTAGAGCCGGGGAGCTGTTTTTT; cdr3_aa: CASSPRAGELFF